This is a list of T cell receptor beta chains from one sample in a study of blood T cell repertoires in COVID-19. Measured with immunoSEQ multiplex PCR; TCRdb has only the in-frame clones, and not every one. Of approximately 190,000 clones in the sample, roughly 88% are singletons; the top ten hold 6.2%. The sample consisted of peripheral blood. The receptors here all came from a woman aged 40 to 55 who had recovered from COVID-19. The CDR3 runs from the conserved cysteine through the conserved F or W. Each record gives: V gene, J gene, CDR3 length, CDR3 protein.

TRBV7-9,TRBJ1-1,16,CASSLVGTGDSTEAFF
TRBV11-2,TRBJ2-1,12,CASSSNYNEQFF
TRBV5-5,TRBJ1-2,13,CASSLEGVYGYTF
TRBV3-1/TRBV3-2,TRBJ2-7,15,CASSRGQGLEDEQYF
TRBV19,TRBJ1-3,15,CASSISRDSGNTIYF
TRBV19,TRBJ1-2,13,CASESTGNYGYTF
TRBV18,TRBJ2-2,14,CASLRGLDTGELFF
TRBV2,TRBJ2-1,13,CASNRLAEDEQFF
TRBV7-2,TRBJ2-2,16,CASTLAGGRVTGELFF
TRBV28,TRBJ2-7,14,CASSLPGLAQLQYF
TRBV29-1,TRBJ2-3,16,CSVTDGTGASLDTQYF
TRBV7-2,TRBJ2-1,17,CASSLPSGLAGVNEQFF
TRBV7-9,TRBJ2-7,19,CASSLGTDAIADYSYEQYF
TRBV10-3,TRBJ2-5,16,CAISESASGSTETQYF
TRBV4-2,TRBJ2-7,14,CASSQDGGGDEQYF
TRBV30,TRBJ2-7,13,CAWSPGGVGEQYF
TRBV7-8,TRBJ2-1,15,CASSFREGSYNEQFF
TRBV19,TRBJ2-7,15,CASSIPGTPTYEQYF
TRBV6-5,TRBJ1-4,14,CASSGQKSNEKLFF
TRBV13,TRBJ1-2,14,CASSFFGANYGYTF
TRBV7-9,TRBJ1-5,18,CASSFGDRLLTGGQPQHF
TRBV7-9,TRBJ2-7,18,CASSYRTSGALSSYEQYF
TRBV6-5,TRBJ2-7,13,CASNGGGNYEQYF
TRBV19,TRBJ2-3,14,CASTAGRTADTQYF
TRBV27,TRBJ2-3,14,CASSGGLHTDTQYF
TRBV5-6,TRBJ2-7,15,CASSSVGGARYEQYF
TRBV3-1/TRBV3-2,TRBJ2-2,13,CASTPRITGELFF
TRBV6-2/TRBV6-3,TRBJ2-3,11,CASSYDNTQYF
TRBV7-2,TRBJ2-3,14,CASSLLRRTDTQYF
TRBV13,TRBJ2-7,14,CASSLDRVLYEQYF
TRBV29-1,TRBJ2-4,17,CSVTGTSVTGAKNIQYF
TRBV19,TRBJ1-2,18,CASSTRAGTGVLSYGYTF
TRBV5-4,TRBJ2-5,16,CASSLTSGNFEETQYF
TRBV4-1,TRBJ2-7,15,CASSPEGQGAYEQYF
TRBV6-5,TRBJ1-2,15,CASSWGQGAGYGYTF
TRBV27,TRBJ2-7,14,CASSPLKSSYEQYF
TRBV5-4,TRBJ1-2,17,CASSLPGTKSANYGYTF
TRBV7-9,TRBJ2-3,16,CASSFNRDFSTDTQYF
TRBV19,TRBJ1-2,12,CASSTRDYGYTF
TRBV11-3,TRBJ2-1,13,CASSLAGWDEQFF
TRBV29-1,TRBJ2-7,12,CSVGSGTYEQYF
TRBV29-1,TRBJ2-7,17,CSVLQKIRTSGIFEQYF
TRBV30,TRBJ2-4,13,CAWSTRLAGEQYF
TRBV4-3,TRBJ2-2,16,CASNPTGQGTAGELFF
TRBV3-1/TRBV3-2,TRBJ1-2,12,CASSRQGSGYTF
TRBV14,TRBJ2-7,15,CASSPADIVPYEQYF
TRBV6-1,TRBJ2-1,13,CASSEPGDNEQFF
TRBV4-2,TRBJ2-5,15,CASSEVGAGGKTQYF
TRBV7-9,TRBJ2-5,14,CASSNTGLQETQYF
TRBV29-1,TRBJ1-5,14,CSVATGNSNQPQHF
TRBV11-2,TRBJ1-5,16,CASSLVSGFRGQPQHF
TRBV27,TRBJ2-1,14,CASTQTSADNEQFF
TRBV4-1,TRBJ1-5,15,CASSLDGGSWQPQHF
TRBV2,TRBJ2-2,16,CASSDLAGGPVGELFF
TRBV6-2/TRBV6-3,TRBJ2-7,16,CASSYFGSPSGYEQYF